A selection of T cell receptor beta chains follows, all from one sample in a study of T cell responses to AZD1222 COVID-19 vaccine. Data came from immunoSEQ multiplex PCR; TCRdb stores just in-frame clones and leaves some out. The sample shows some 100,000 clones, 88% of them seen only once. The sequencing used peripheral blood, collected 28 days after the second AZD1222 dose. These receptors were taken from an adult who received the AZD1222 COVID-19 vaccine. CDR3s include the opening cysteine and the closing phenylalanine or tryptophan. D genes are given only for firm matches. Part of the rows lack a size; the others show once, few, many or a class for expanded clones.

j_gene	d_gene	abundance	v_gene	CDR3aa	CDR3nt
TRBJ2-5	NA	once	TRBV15	CATSFGREETQYF	TGTGCCACCAGCTTCGGGCGGGAAGAGACCCAGTACTTC
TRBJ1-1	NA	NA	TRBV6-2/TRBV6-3	CASSYSMNTEAFF	TGTGCCAGCAGTTATTCGATGAACACTGAAGCTTTCTTT
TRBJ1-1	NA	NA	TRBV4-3	CASSGGPQNTEAFF	TGCGCCAGCAGCGGCGGACCTCAGAACACTGAAGCTTTCTTT
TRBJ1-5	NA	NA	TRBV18	CASSPSERGNQPQHF	TGTGCCAGCTCACCATCGGAGAGGGGCAATCAGCCCCAGCATTTT
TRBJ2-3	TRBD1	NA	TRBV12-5	CASGLEGATDTQYF	TGTGCTAGTGGTTTGGAGGGGGCGACAGATACGCAGTATTTT
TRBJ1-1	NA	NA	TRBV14	CASSQDLGRDTEAFF	TGTGCCAGCAGCCAAGATCTGGGCAGGGACACTGAAGCTTTCTTT
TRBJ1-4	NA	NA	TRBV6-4	CASSRSFNEKLFF	TGTGCCAGCAGTCGATCGTTCAATGAAAAACTGTTTTTT
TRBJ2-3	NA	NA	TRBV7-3	CASSPPGGRTDTQYF	TGTGCCAGCAGCCCTCCCGGCGGTCGCACAGATACGCAGTATTTT
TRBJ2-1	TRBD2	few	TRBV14	CASSQAYGRTYNEQFF	TGTGCCAGCAGCCAAGCTTACGGGAGGACATACAATGAGCAGTTCTTC
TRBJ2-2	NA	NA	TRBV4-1	CASSQDLGQTGELFF	TGCGCCAGCAGCCAAGATCTTGGGCAGACCGGGGAGCTGTTTTTT
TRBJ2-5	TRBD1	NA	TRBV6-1	CASSEFRQGARETQYF	TGTGCCAGCAGTGAATTCCGACAGGGAGCCCGAGAGACCCAGTACTTC
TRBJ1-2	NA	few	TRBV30	CAWRSPGQIMNGYTF	TGTGCCTGGAGGTCGCCCGGGCAGATAATGAATGGCTACACCTTC
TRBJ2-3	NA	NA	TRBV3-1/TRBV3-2	CASSTSSYTQYF	TGTGCCAGCAGCACTAGCAGCTATACGCAGTATTTT
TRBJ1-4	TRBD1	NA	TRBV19	CASRKAGTGVEKLFF	TGTGCCAGTAGAAAAGCCGGGACAGGGGTTGAAAAACTGTTTTTT
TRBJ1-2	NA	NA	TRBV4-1	CASSQDPQRVGYGYTF	TGCGCCAGCAGCCAAGACCCACAGCGTGTTGGCTATGGCTACACCTTC
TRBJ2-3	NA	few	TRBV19	CASSGGTHPDTQYF	TGTGCCAGTAGTGGCGGGACCCATCCCGATACGCAGTATTTT
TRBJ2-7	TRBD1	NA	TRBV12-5	CASGLGQGDSYEQYF	TGTGCTAGTGGCCTTGGACAGGGAGATTCCTACGAGCAGTACTTC
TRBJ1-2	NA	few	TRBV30	CAWNPSGISYTF	TGTGCCTGGAATCCCTCGGGGATCAGCTACACCTTC
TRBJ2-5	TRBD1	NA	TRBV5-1	CASSLMRTGETQYF	TGCGCCAGCAGCTTGATGAGGACAGGGGAGACCCAGTACTTC
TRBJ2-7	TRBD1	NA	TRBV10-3	CAISGTGHEQYF	TGTGCCATCAGCGGGACAGGGCACGAGCAGTACTTC
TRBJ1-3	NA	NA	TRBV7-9	CASSPDNRVNTIYF	TGTGCCAGCAGCCCCGATAACAGGGTAAACACCATATATTTT
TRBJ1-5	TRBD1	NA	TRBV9	CASSNLPGQPGDSNQPQHF	TGTGCCAGCAGCAACCTCCCGGGACAGCCGGGGGATAGCAATCAGCCCCAGCATTTT
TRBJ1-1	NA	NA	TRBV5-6	CASTGGSPAFF	TGTGCCAGCACTGGGGGGTCCCCGGCTTTCTTT
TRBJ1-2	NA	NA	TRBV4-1	CASSPTNFIGPVYDGYTF	TGCGCCAGCAGCCCAACGAACTTCATTGGACCCGTCTACGACGGCTACACCTTC
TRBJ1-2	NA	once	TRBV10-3	CAISESGSTFPGYTF	TGTGCCATCAGTGAGTCTGGGTCCACGTTCCCTGGCTACACCTTC
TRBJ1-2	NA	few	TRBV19	CASSIRQYYGYTF	TGTGCCAGTAGTATCCGGCAGTACTATGGCTACACCTTC
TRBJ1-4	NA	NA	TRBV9	CASSVEAPREKLFF	TGTGCCAGCAGCGTAGAGGCCCCGAGGGAAAAACTGTTTTTT
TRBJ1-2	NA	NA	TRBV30	CAWTTLPNYGYTF	TGTGCCTGGACCACCCTTCCTAACTATGGCTACACCTTC
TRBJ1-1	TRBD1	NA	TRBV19	CASSRDSNEAFF	TGTGCCAGTAGCCGGGACAGCAATGAAGCTTTCTTT
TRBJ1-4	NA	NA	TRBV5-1	CASSLASGAGEKLFF	TGCGCCAGCAGCTTGGCGAGCGGGGCAGGGGAAAAACTGTTTTTT
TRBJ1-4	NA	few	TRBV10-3	CAISESSSRDFRLANEKLFF	TGTGCCATCAGTGAGTCGAGTTCCAGGGATTTTAGATTGGCTAATGAAAAACTGTTTTTT
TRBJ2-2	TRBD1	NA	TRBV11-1	CASSLAGQGFLGELFF	TGTGCCAGCAGCTTAGCGGGACAGGGGTTTCTCGGGGAGCTGTTTTTT
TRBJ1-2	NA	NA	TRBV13	CASSLSPGPRF	TGTGCCAGCAGCTTAAGTCCAGGTCCGAGGTTC
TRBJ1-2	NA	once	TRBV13	CASSLGGGGAVYGYTF	TGTGCCAGCAGCTTAGGCGGCGGGGGGGCAGTCTATGGCTACACCTTC
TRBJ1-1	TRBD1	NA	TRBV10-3	CATERTGGTEAFF	TGTGCCACCGAAAGGACAGGCGGAACTGAAGCTTTCTTT
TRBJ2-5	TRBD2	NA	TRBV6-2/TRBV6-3	CASSLWIGRDQYF	TGTGCCAGCAGTTTGTGGATCGGGAGGGACCAGTACTTC
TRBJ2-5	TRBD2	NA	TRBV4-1	CASSPSGGETQYF	TGCGCCAGCAGCCCCTCGGGAGGCGAGACCCAGTACTTC
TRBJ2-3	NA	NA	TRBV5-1	CASSLVGQSTDTQYF	TGCGCCAGCAGCTTGGTTGGACAGTCCACAGATACGCAGTATTTT
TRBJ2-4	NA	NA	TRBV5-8	CASSRPEKKNIQYF	TGTGCCAGCAGCCGACCAGAGAAAAAAAACATTCAGTACTTC
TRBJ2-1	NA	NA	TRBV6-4	CASSDSLDDKQFF	TGTGCCAGCAGTGACTCACTAGATGATAAGCAGTTCTTC
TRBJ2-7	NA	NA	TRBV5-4	CASTSRRDTPFYEQYF	TGTGCCAGCACCTCGCGTCGGGACACCCCTTTCTACGAGCAGTACTTC
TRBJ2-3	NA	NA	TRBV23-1	CASSPSTDTQYF	TGCGCCAGCAGCCCTAGCACAGATACGCAGTATTTT
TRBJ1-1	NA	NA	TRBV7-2	CASSLVVGQHTEAFF	TGTGCCAGCAGCTTAGTAGTGGGGCAGCACACTGAAGCTTTCTTT
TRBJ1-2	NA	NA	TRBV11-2	CASSLEGQGDYGYTF	TGTGCCAGCAGCTTAGAGGGACAAGGCGACTATGGCTACACCTTC
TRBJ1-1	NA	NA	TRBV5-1	CASSLVISAGTPNTEAFF	TGCGCCAGCAGCTTGGTGATTTCGGCGGGGACACCGAACACTGAAGCTTTCTTT
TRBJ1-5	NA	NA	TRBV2	CASSGPRGKSNQPQHF	TGTGCCAGCAGTGGTCCTAGGGGGAAGAGCAATCAGCCCCAGCATTTT
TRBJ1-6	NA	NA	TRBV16	CASSQQGASSYNSPLHF	TGTGCCAGCAGTCAACAAGGAGCCAGCTCCTATAATTCACCCCTCCACTTT
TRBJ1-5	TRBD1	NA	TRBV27	CASSDRGMNQPQHF	TGTGCCAGCAGTGACAGGGGGATGAATCAGCCCCAGCATTTT
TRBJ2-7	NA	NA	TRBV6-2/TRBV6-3	CASSTGQSSYEQYF	TGTGCCAGCAGCACCGGACAGAGCTCCTACGAGCAGTACTTC
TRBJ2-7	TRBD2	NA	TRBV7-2	CASSSQRGSAYEQYF	TGTGCCAGCAGCTCCCAGCGGGGGAGTGCCTACGAGCAGTACTTC
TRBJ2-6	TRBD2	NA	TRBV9	CASSVDGGGSGANVLTF	TGTGCCAGCAGCGTAGATGGGGGAGGGTCCGGGGCCAACGTCCTGACTTTC
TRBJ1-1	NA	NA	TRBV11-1	CASRSVRAEAFF	TGTGCCAGCAGGTCGGTACGGGCTGAAGCTTTCTTT
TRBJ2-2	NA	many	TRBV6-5	CASRGPGDTGELFF	TGTGCCAGCAGGGGACCAGGCGACACCGGGGAGCTGTTTTTT